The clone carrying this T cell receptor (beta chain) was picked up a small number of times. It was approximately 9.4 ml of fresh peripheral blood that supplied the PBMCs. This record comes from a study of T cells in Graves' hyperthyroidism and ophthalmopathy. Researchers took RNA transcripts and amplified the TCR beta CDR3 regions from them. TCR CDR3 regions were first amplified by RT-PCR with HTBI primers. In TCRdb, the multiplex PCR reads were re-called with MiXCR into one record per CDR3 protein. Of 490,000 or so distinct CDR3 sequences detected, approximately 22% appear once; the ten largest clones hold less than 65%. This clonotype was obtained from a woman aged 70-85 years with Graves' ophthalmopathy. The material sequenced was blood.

The CDR3 coding sequence is TGTGCCAGCAGCTCGAGCGGGGGGGTCTACGAGCAGTACTTC. Encoded protein: CASSSSGGVYEQYF. The chain combines TRBV7-9 with TRBJ2-7; 10 nucleotides agree with TRBD2. The germline gives CDR1 SEHNR, CDR2 FQNEAQ (reference sequence). V lost 4 bases to trimming and J lost 3 bases; unmatched junction nucleotides: 3. This CDR3 contains 14 residues.